This entry is about one TCR beta chain. These data come from a study of blood T cell repertoires in COVID-19. Across the whole study: Acute and convalescent COVID-19 samples came from the United States, Italy and Spain. Sample material is recorded as cDNA or gDNA derived from T cells, B-cell-depleted T cells, or PBMCs.

The CDR3 is made up of 13 amino acids. The germline V gene encodes CDR1 MDHEN and CDR2 SYDVKM. Trimming cost V 9 bases and J 7 bases, with 13 bases left between them. Libraries were prepared by immunoSEQ multiplex PCR; TCRdb keeps only in-frame clonotypes and omits some of them. Among roughly 68,000 clones listed, roughly 88% were seen once. Patients of the Seattle cohort, enrolled during active infection, were followed longitudinally. The specimen sequenced was peripheral blood. The source is a woman aged 60-75 years with COVID-19, enrolled during active disease. The chain has TRBV28 and TRBJ1-6; D remains ambiguous. In DNA form, the CDR3 reads TGTGCCAGTAAGCGAGGCGGCAATTCACCCCTCCACTTT. It encodes CASKRGGNSPLHF.